Listed below are T cell receptor beta chains from one sample, sequenced in a study of beta chain features in type 1 diabetes. The repertoire was sequenced with immunoSEQ multiplex PCR; TCRdb's copy has only in-frame clones and lacks some. The profile shows some 150,000 clones, around 8.7% of them singletons. The sample taken for sequencing was central memory CD4+ T cells from blood. The receptors come from a man aged 18 to 30 in good health. Each CDR3 is given with its conserved first and last residue. Each record gives: V gene, J gene, D gene, clone size, CDR3 protein, CDR3 DNA. The D gene is left open where the match is weak. A clone size is listed for some rows: how often the clone was seen (once, few, many), or a class if it is expanded.

>TRBV7-2|TRBJ2-3|NA|NA
CASSLGAYTDTQYF
TGTGCCAGCAGCTTAGGAGCTTATACAGATACGCAGTATTTT
>TRBV7-2|TRBJ2-7|NA|NA
CASSLKTRSYEQYF
TGTGCCAGCAGCTTGAAGACTAGGTCCTACGAGCAGTACTTC
>TRBV9|TRBJ2-5|TRBD2|NA
CASSVGVAGDQETQYF
TGTGCCAGCAGCGTAGGGGTAGCGGGGGACCAAGAGACCCAGTACTTC
>TRBV6-6|TRBJ1-6|NA|NA
CASSYYSNSYNSPLHF
TGTGCCAGCAGTTATTACAGTAACTCCTATAATTCACCCCTCCACTTT
>TRBV5-6|TRBJ1-1|NA|few
CASSLSGEAFF
TGTGCCAGCAGCCTAAGCGGGGAAGCTTTCTTT
>TRBV7-9|TRBJ2-7|TRBD1|NA
CASREGQGVQYF
TGTGCCAGCAGGGAGGGACAGGGTGTACAGTACTTC
>TRBV5-8|TRBJ1-4|TRBD1|few
CASRKGQGWNEKLFF
TGTGCCAGCAGAAAAGGACAGGGGTGGAATGAAAAACTGTTTTTT
>TRBV7-9|TRBJ1-2|NA|many
CASSLEAGQGYTF
TGTGCCAGCAGCTTAGAGGCAGGGCAAGGCTACACCTTC
>TRBV2|TRBJ2-3|TRBD2|few
CASSEGTSADTQYF
TGTGCCAGCAGTGAGGGGACTAGCGCCGATACGCAGTATTTT
>TRBV2|TRBJ1-1|NA|NA
CASSEEAIVNTEAFF
TGTGCCAGCAGTGAAGAAGCCATCGTGAACACTGAAGCTTTCTTT
>TRBV5-1|TRBJ2-5|NA|many
CASSLAAAQETQYF
TGCGCCAGCAGCTTGGCCGCGGCCCAAGAGACCCAGTACTTC
>TRBV11-2|TRBJ2-3|NA|NA
CASSLDGDTQYF
TGTGCCAGCAGCTTAGATGGCGATACGCAGTATTTT
>TRBV19|TRBJ1-5|NA|NA
CASTDYLTEQPQHF
TGTGCCAGTACCGACTATCTAACGGAACAGCCCCAGCATTTT
>TRBV6-6|TRBJ2-1|NA|few
CASSPRGGVYNEQFF
TGTGCCAGCAGTCCCCGGGGCGGGGTCTACAATGAGCAGTTCTTC
>TRBV5-1|TRBJ2-3|TRBD1|NA
CASSFGTGGDTQYF
TGCGCCAGCAGCTTCGGGACAGGGGGCGATACGCAGTATTTT
>TRBV7-2|TRBJ2-1|NA|NA
CASMRGGNEQFF
TGTGCCAGCATGCGGGGCGGGAATGAGCAGTTCTTC
>TRBV5-5|TRBJ2-2|NA|NA
CASSLDGRSGELFF
TGTGCCAGCAGCTTGGACGGGAGATCCGGGGAGCTGTTTTTT
>TRBV5-1|TRBJ2-7|NA|few
CASSPRSGDSYEQYF
TGCGCCAGCAGCCCGAGATCGGGGGACTCCTACGAGCAGTACTTC
>TRBV4-3|TRBJ2-1|TRBD1|NA
CASSQDARGRTGEQFF
TGCGCCAGCAGCCAAGATGCTAGGGGGCGAACCGGTGAGCAGTTCTTC
>TRBV6-6|TRBJ1-2|TRBD1|few
CASSYPTGPDYGYTF
TGTGCCAGCAGTTACCCGACAGGGCCTGACTATGGCTACACCTTC
>TRBV28|TRBJ2-1|TRBD2|few
CASSLSASGAHNEQFF
TGTGCCAGCAGTTTATCCGCTAGCGGGGCGCACAATGAGCAGTTCTTC
>TRBV7-9|TRBJ2-3|NA|NA
CASSPNTDTQYF
TGTGCCAGCAGCCCCAACACAGATACGCAGTATTTT
>TRBV5-1|TRBJ2-5|TRBD1|few
CASSLGQGLETQYF
TGCGCCAGCAGCTTGGGACAGGGTTTGGAGACCCAGTACTTC
>TRBV9|TRBJ1-5|NA|few
CASSVTDNYNQPQHF
TGTGCCAGCAGCGTTACGGATAACTATAATCAGCCCCAGCATTTT
>TRBV28|TRBJ2-1|TRBD1|NA
CASRDGQGAYNEQFF
TGTGCCAGCAGGGATGGACAGGGTGCTTACAATGAGCAGTTCTTC
>TRBV7-8|TRBJ2-3|NA|NA
CASSQGGFKVTDTQYF
TGTGCCAGCAGCCAGGGGGGATTTAAGGTGACAGATACGCAGTATTTT
>TRBV6-5|TRBJ1-6|TRBD1|few
CASSYRQGRSPLHF
TGTGCCAGCAGTTACAGACAGGGTCGGTCACCCCTCCACTTT
>TRBV18|TRBJ2-2|TRBD1|NA
CASLTGTGFSGELFF
TGTGCCAGCCTCACCGGGACAGGGTTTTCTGGGGAGCTGTTTTTT
>TRBV5-6|TRBJ2-3|TRBD1|few
CASSLQWTGTDTQYF
TGTGCCAGCAGCCTGCAATGGACAGGGACAGATACGCAGTATTTT
>TRBV7-2|TRBJ1-6|NA|few
CASSASRSNSPLHF
TGTGCCAGCAGCGCCTCTAGGAGTAATTCACCCCTCCACTTT
>TRBV10-3|TRBJ2-2|TRBD1|few
CAITRQGGTGELFF
TGTGCCATTACGAGACAGGGGGGCACCGGGGAGCTGTTTTTT
>TRBV5-4|TRBJ2-7|NA|few
CASSGIGSGSYEQYF
TGTGCCAGCAGCGGGATAGGTAGCGGATCCTACGAGCAGTACTTC
>TRBV2|TRBJ1-6|TRBD1|NA
CASDIPGQGARNSPLHF
TGTGCCAGCGACATACCGGGACAGGGGGCTCGTAATTCACCCCTCCACTTT
>TRBV5-1|TRBJ2-7|NA|NA
CASSFDRTYEQYF
TGCGCCAGCAGCTTCGACAGAACCTACGAGCAGTACTTC
>TRBV6-5|TRBJ2-1|TRBD1|NA
CASRATGGNEQFF
TGTGCCAGCAGGGCGACAGGGGGCAATGAGCAGTTCTTC
>TRBV5-1|TRBJ2-1|TRBD2|few
CASSLGPLAEHNEQFF
TGCGCCAGCAGCTTGGGCCCACTAGCGGAGCACAATGAGCAGTTCTTC
>TRBV5-4|TRBJ1-6|TRBD1|few
CASSAGQGKNSPLHF
TGTGCCAGCAGCGCCGGACAGGGGAAAAATTCACCCCTCCACTTT
>TRBV29-1|TRBJ2-5|TRBD1|many
CSVEWRGDRGFETQYF
TGCAGCGTTGAATGGAGGGGGGACAGGGGCTTTGAGACCCAGTACTTC
>TRBV5-1|TRBJ2-6|NA|few
CASSFGGGAGANVLTF
TGCGCCAGCAGCTTCGGGGGTGGGGCTGGGGCCAACGTCCTGACTTTC
>TRBV18|TRBJ2-5|NA|few
CASSTGLSEETQYF
TGTGCCAGCTCAACCGGACTATCCGAAGAGACCCAGTACTTC
>TRBV6-5|TRBJ2-7|NA|NA
CASSAGPLSYEQYF
TGTGCCAGCAGTGCGGGGCCCTTATCCTACGAGCAGTACTTC
>TRBV2|TRBJ1-6|NA|few
CASSSTSGSPLHF
TGTGCCAGCAGCTCCACATCGGGGTCACCCCTCCACTTT
>TRBV9|TRBJ2-7|NA|few
CASSPRGTDYEQYF
TGTGCCAGCAGCCCAAGGGGGACGGACTACGAGCAGTACTTC
>TRBV30|TRBJ2-2|TRBD1|many
CAWGTGRRRGDTGELFF
TGTGCCTGGGGGACAGGGCGACGACGGGGTGACACCGGGGAGCTGTTTTTT
>TRBV7-6|TRBJ1-1|NA|few
CASSFQENTEAFF
TGTGCCAGCAGCTTTCAGGAAAACACTGAAGCTTTCTTT
>TRBV4-2|TRBJ2-2|NA|NA
CASSRGGEAGHGELFF
TGTGCCAGCAGCCGGGGGGGCGAAGCAGGTCACGGGGAGCTGTTTTTT
>TRBV28|TRBJ2-5|NA|NA
CASSFVVARVETQYF
TGTGCCAGCAGTTTTGTTGTTGCGAGGGTGGAGACCCAGTACTTC
>TRBV23-1|TRBJ2-7|TRBD1|few
CASSNQTGWPYEQYF
TGCGCCAGCAGCAACCAGACAGGGTGGCCCTACGAGCAGTACTTC
>TRBV28|TRBJ2-7|NA|few
CASSLLAHSYEQYF
TGTGCCAGCAGTTTATTAGCACATTCCTACGAGCAGTACTTC
>TRBV5-1|TRBJ2-7|TRBD2|NA
CASSLNGGASYEQYF
TGCGCCAGCAGCTTGAACGGGGGGGCCTCCTACGAGCAGTACTTC
>TRBV16|TRBJ1-4|NA|many
CASSQQGPLREKLFF
TGTGCCAGCAGCCAACAGGGGCCCCTTCGTGAAAAACTGTTTTTT
>TRBV14|TRBJ2-1|NA|NA
CASSLAKGNNEQFF
TGTGCCAGCAGCCTCGCCAAGGGGAACAATGAGCAGTTCTTC